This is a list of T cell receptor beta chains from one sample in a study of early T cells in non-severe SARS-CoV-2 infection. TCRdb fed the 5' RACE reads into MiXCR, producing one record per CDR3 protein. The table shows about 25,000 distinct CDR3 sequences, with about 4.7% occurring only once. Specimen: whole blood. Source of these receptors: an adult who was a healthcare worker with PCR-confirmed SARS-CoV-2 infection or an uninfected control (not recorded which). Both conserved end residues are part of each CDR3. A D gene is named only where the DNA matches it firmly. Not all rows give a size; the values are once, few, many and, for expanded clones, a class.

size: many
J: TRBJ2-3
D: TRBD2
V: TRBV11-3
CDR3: CASSPGGGSTDTQYF
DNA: TGTGCCAGCAGCCCGGGGGGGGGTAGCACAGATACGCAGTATTTT

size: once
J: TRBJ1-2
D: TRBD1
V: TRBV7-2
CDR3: CASSYFRGLEGYTF
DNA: TGTGCCAGCAGCTATTTTAGGGGGCTGGAAGGCTACACCTTC

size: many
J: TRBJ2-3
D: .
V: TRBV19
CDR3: CASSDLLEQYF
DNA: TGTGCCAGTAGTGACCTCCTTGAGCAGTATTTT

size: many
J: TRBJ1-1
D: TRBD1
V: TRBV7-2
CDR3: CASSLVPGGYTRDTEAFF
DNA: TGTGCCAGCAGCTTAGTCCCAGGGGGTTATACTCGGGACACTGAAGCTTTCTTT

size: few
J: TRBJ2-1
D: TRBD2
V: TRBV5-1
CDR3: CASSLNSGRNEQFF
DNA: TGCGCCAGCAGCTTGAATAGCGGGAGAAATGAGCAGTTCTTC

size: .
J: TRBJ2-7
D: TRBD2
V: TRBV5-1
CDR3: CASSLRVSGSYSSYEQYF
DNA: TGCGCCAGCAGCTTGAGAGTTAGCGGGAGTTACAGCTCCTACGAGCAGTACTTC

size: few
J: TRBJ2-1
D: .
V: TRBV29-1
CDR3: CSVDYEQFF
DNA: TGCAGCGTTGACTATGAGCAGTTCTTC

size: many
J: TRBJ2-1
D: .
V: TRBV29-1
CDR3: CSVEPGTGEFF
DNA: TGCAGCGTTGAACCGGGTACGGGGGAGTTCTTC

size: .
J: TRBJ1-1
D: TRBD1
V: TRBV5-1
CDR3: CASKTGGLNTEAFF
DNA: TGCGCCAGCAAGACAGGGGGCCTGAACACTGAAGCTTTCTTT

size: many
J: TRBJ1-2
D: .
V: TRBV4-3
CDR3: CASSQDYRQINYGYTF
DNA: TGCGCCAGCAGCCAAGATTACAGACAGATTAACTATGGCTACACCTTC

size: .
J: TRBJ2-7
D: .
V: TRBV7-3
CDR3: CASSLNPQGRSYEQYF
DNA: TGTGCCAGCAGCTTAAACCCCCAAGGACGGAGCTACGAGCAGTACTTC

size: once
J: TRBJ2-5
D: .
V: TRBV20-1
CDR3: CSTPRLDGETQYF
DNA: TGCAGTACACCCCGACTAGATGGAGAGACCCAGTACTTC

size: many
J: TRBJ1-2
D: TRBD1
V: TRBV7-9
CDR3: CASSPAGQGASRNYGYTF
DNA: TGTGCCAGCAGCCCAGCGGGACAGGGGGCGTCCCGTAACTATGGCTACACCTTC

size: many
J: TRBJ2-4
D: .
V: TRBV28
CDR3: CASTTLQAKNIQYF
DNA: TGTGCCAGCACCACCCTTCAAGCCAAAAACATTCAGTACTTC

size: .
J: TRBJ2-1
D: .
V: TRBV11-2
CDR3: CASSPGAIGQFF
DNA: TGTGCCAGCAGTCCCGGGGCGATAGGGCAGTTCTTC

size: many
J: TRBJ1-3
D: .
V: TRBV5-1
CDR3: CASSLAGSSGNTIYF
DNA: TGCGCCAGCAGCTTGGCCGGGAGCTCTGGAAACACCATATATTTT

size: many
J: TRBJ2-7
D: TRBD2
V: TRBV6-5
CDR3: CASSFRTSGTRYEQYF
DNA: TGTGCCAGCAGTTTCCGGACTAGCGGGACGCGGTACGAGCAGTACTTC

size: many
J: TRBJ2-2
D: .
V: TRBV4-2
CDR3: CASSQETAVTGELFF
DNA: TGTGCCAGCAGCCAAGAGACAGCCGTCACCGGGGAGCTGTTTTTT

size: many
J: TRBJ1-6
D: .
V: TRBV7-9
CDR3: CASSRGTPAASYNSPLHF
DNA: TGTGCCAGCAGCCGCGGGACACCCGCGGCCTCCTATAATTCACCCCTCCACTTT

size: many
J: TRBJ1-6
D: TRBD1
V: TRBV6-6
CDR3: CASRPNQGGNSPLHF
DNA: TGTGCCAGCAGGCCGAACCAGGGGGGGAATTCACCCCTCCACTTT

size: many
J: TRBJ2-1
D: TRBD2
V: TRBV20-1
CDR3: CSAKGLAGNNEQFF
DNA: TGCAGTGCTAAAGGACTAGCGGGTAACAATGAGCAGTTCTTC

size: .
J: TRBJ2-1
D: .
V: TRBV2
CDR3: CASSDLLYNEQFF
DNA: TGTGCCAGCAGTGATCTCCTTTACAATGAGCAGTTCTTC

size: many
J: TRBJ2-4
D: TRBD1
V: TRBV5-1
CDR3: CASSFPGQGAGKNIQYF
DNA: TGCGCCAGCAGCTTTCCGGGACAGGGGGCCGGCAAAAACATTCAGTACTTC

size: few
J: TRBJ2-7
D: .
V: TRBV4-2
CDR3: CASSQAGGTGREQYF
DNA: TGTGCCAGCAGCCAAGCCGGTGGAACAGGGCGCGAGCAGTACTTC

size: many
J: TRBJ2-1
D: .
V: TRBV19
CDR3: CASSIRPYNEQFF
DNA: TGTGCCAGTAGTATCCGTCCCTACAATGAGCAGTTCTTC

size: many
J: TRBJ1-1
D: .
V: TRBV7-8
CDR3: CASSLEGRRNTEAFF
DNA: TGTGCCAGCAGCTTAGAGGGACGGAGGAACACTGAAGCTTTCTTT

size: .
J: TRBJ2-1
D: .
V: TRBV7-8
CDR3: CASSIRPTTYNEQFF
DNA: TGTGCCAGCAGCATAAGACCCACTACTTACAATGAGCAGTTCTTC

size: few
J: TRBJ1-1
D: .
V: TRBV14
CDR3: CASSQITGPTEAFF
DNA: TGTGCCAGCAGCCAGATAACAGGCCCCACTGAAGCTTTCTTT

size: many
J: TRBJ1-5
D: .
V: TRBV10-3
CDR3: CAISEADSSNQPQHF
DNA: TGTGCCATCAGTGAGGCGGACAGCAGCAATCAGCCCCAGCATTTT

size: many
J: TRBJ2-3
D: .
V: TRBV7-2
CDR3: CASSTPAPWGTDTQYF
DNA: TGTGCCAGCAGCACCCCGGCCCCGTGGGGCACAGATACGCAGTATTTT

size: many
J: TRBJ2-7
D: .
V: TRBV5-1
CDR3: CASRKASPYEQYF
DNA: TGCGCCAGCAGGAAGGCTTCCCCCTACGAGCAGTACTTC

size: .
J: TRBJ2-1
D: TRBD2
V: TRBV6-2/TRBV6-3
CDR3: CASRSGRAPAFF
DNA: TGTGCCAGCAGGAGCGGGAGGGCCCCAGCTTTCTTC

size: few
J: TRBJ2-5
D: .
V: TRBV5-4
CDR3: CASSLWSGTQTQYF
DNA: TGTGCCAGCAGCTTGTGGTCAGGGACGCAGACCCAGTACTTC

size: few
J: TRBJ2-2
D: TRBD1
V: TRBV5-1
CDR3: CASGQGSTGELFF
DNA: TGCGCCTCGGGACAGGGGAGCACCGGGGAGCTGTTTTTT

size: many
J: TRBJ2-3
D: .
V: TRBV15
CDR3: CATSRDRNTQYF
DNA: TGTGCCACCAGCAGAGATCGGAATACGCAGTATTTT

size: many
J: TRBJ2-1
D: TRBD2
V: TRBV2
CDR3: CASSGASGSYNEQFF
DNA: TGTGCCAGCAGTGGAGCTAGCGGGAGTTACAATGAGCAGTTCTTC

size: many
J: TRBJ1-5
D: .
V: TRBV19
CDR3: CASSILQTGGQPQHF
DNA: TGTGCCAGTAGTATCCTACAAACTGGAGGTCAGCCCCAGCATTTT

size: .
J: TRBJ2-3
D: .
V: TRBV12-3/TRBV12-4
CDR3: CASSSTRGRTDTQYF
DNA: TGTGCCAGCAGTTCAACCAGGGGACGCACAGATACGCAGTATTTT

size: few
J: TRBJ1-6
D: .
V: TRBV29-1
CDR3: CSVAEGSESPLHF
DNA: TGCAGCGTTGCTGAGGGGAGTGAGTCACCCCTCCACTTT

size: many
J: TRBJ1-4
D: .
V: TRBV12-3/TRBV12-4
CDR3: CASSWKGATNEKLFF
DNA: TGTGCCAGCAGTTGGAAAGGGGCAACTAATGAAAAACTGTTTTTT

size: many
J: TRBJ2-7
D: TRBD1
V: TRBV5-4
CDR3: CASSLAINRGSYEQYF
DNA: TGTGCCAGCAGCTTGGCCATAAACAGGGGTTCCTACGAGCAGTACTTC

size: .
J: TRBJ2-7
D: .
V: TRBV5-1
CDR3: CASSYDYEQYF
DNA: TGCGCCAGCAGTTACGACTACGAGCAGTACTTC

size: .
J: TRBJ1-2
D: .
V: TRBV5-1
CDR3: CASSLGDSLGDGYTF
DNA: TGCGCCAGCAGCTTGGGCGACAGCCTGGGGGATGGCTACACCTTC

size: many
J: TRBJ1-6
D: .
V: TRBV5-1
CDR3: CASSLEDSNSPLHF
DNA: TGCGCCAGCAGCTTGGAGGACAGCAATTCACCCCTCCACTTT

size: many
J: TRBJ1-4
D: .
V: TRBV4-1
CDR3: CASSQLLNKKEKLFF
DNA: TGCGCCAGCAGCCAATTGCTTAATAAGAAGGAAAAACTGTTTTTT